Following are 12 T cell receptor beta chains from one sample sequenced in a study of T cell responses to AZD1222 COVID-19 vaccine. TCRdb keeps only in-frame clones here, not all; method: immunoSEQ multiplex PCR. The sample lists about 130,000 clones, 88% seen once, with about 5.4% in the top ten. The specimen comprised peripheral blood, sampled on day 0 of AZD1222 vaccination. Receptors originate from an adult in good health.

The V gene is TRBV4-2, the J gene TRBJ2-7; 9 bases are shared with TRBD2. The CDR3 runs 16 residues. The germline gives CDR1 LGHNA, CDR2 YNFKEQ. V lost 0 bases and J lost 3; bases outside the gene matches: 6. The CDR3: CASSQEAGGYHYEQYF. The CDR3 nucleotides read TGTGCCAGCAGCCAAGAAGCGGGGGGCTATCACTACGAGCAGTACTTC.

The chain uses TRBV2 and TRBJ1-5; no clear D. CDR1 is SNHLY and CDR2 is FYNNEI in the germline V gene. The CDR3 is 14 amino acids. With 2 bases removed from V and 7 bases from J, the gap between germline ends came to 12 bases. The CDR3 nucleotides read TGTGCCAGCAGTGAAAGGGCAGTAGGGCAGCCCCAGCATTTT. Amino acids: CASSERAVGQPQHF. The variable domain in full, completed from reference TRBV2 and TRBJ1-5, reads EPEVTQTPSHQVTQMGQEVILRCVPISNHLYFYWYRQILGQKVEFLVSFYNNEISEKSEIFDDQFSVERPDGSNFTLKIRSTKLEDSAMYFCASSERAVGQPQHFGDGTRLSIL.

V is TRBV15 and J is TRBJ2-3; no clear D gene. Germline values: CDR1 LNHNV, CDR2 YYDKDF (reference sequence). The CDR3 is 14 residues long. Trimming pared 6 bases from V and 0 bases from J, leaving 10 bases between. In DNA, the CDR3 is TGTGCCACCAGAGGTCCGTCTAGCACAGATACGCAGTATTTT. It is translated as CATRGPSSTDTQYF.

The chain combines TRBV30 with TRBJ2-1; 9 nucleotides match TRBD2. This CDR3 is 14 amino acids long. Looked up from germline, CDR1 is GTSNPN and CDR2 is SVGIG (reference sequence). V lost 2 bases to trimming and J lost 7 bases; unmatched junction nucleotides: 6. As DNA, the CDR3 is TGTGCCTGGAGTCCACGACTAGCGGATAATGAGCAGTTCTTC. Translated: CAWSPRLADNEQFF.

This chain links TRBV7-2 with TRBJ1-5; the D is unclear. CDR1 and CDR2 from the germline V gene are SGHTA and FQGNSA. CDR3 size: 14 residues. Trimming pared 1 base from V and 0 bases from J, leaving 4 bases between. DNA of the CDR3: TGTGCCAGCAGCTTAGACGGTAGCAATCAGCCCCAGCATTTT. This codes for CASSLDGSNQPQHF. Full variable domain (remainder filled in from reference TRBV7-2 and TRBJ1-5): GAGVSQSPSNKVTEKGKDVELRCDPISGHTALYWYRQSLGQGLEFLIYFQGNSAPDKSGLPSDRFSAERTGGSVSTLTIQRTQQEDSAVYLCASSLDGSNQPQHFGDGTRLSIL.

This clone was detected once. CDR3 DNA sequence: TGCAGCGTTGATAATGGGGGGAATGAAAAACTGTTTTTT. It encodes CSVDNGGNEKLFF. This chain connects TRBV29-1 to TRBJ1-4, with a possible D match to TRBD1 (5 bases). Trimming took 3 bases from V and 5 from J, leaving 10 bases between them. The germline CDR1 and CDR2 sequences are SQVTM and ANQGSEA. There are 13 residues in the CDR3.

This sequence joins TRBV28 and TRBJ2-2; TRBD2 is a possible D gene (5 bases). V was cut by 7 bases and J by 10 bases, with 22 bases left in between. The CDR3 consists of 15 residues. CDR1 is MDHEN and CDR2 is SYDVKM in the germline V gene. CDR3 sequence: CASTWFGVRATELFF. For the CDR3, the DNA is TGTGCCAGCACCTGGTTCGGGGTGCGCGCCACGGAGCTGTTTTTT.

This clone was counted only a few times. This sequence joins TRBV21-1 and TRBJ1-6. TRBV21-1 is described as a pseudogene. The CDR3 loop spans 13 amino acids. CDR3 nucleotide sequence: TGTGCCAGCAGCAAAGAAATTGAATCACCCCTCCACTTT. Translated: CASSKEIESPLHF.

The chain links TRBV27 to TRBJ2-3; D is undetermined. Trimming pared 5 bases from V and 2 bases from J, leaving 11 bases between. CDR1 is MNHEY and CDR2 is SMNVEV in the germline V gene (reference sequence). The CDR3 sequence is 14 residues long. The CDR3 region is CASSGMGLTDTQYF. CDR3 nucleotides: TGTGCCAGCAGTGGGATGGGCCTCACAGATACGCAGTATTTT.

CDR3 loop: CASSLIGREGNSPLHF. For the CDR3, the DNA is TGTGCCAGCAGCTTGATCGGCAGGGAAGGTAATTCACCCCTCCACTTT. This chain uses TRBV5-6 with TRBJ1-6; a weak D match, TRBD1 (5 bases). V was shortened by 1 base and J by 6 bases, with 14 bases between the two germline ends. This CDR3 is 16 amino acids long. Germline V gene data show CDR1 as SGHDT and CDR2 as YYEEEE.

CDR3 bases: TGTGCCAGCACCGGGCACGGAGGGTTTCATGAGCAGTTCTTC. Translated, it gives CASTGHGGFHEQFF. The V gene is TRBV28, the J gene TRBJ2-1; D perhaps matches TRBD2 (6 bases). Looked up from germline, CDR1 is MDHEN and CDR2 is SYDVKM. Trimming left V 7 bases short and J 8 bases short, with 18 bases between. This CDR3 region has 14 residues.

The gene calls are TRBV5-1 and TRBJ1-2; D possibly corresponds to TRBD1 (5 bases). Per germline, CDR1 SGHRS and CDR2 YFSETQ. Trimming shortened V by 0 bases and J by 0 bases, and 9 bases separated the two germline ends. This CDR3 is built from 15 residues. The CDR3 region is CASSLGQRANYGYTF. CDR3 nucleotides: TGCGCCAGCAGCTTGGGACAGCGCGCTAACTATGGCTACACCTTC.